This T cell receptor beta chain was sequenced in a study of blood T cell repertoires in COVID-19. On the study more broadly: The United States, Italy and Spain supplied acute and convalescent COVID-19 samples.

This clone is a singleton in its sample. Authors' analysis steps: Amplification from reference gene primers served as the basis for estimated nucleated cell counts. Data came from immunoSEQ multiplex PCR; TCRdb stores just in-frame clones and leaves some out. The D gene and trimming were derived from the DNA, and the V and J assignments and clone size from that table. The sample consists of about 120,000 clones, over 70% of them appearing once. Per germline, CDR1 LNHNV and CDR2 YYDKDF (reference sequence). Unmatched junction bases numbered 18, after V lost 1 base and J lost 4 bases. This CDR3 has 22 amino acids.

Sequencing was performed on peripheral blood. The TCR was taken from a man aged 70-80 years with acute or convalescent COVID-19. V gene TRBV15 combines with J gene TRBJ2-3; 15 nucleotides agree with TRBD2. The CDR3 region has the DNA TGTGCCACCAGCAGAGCCGCCTTTCAGGGCGGACTAGCGGGGGGGACCCCAGATACGCAGTATTTT. This encodes CATSRAAFQGGLAGGTPDTQYF.